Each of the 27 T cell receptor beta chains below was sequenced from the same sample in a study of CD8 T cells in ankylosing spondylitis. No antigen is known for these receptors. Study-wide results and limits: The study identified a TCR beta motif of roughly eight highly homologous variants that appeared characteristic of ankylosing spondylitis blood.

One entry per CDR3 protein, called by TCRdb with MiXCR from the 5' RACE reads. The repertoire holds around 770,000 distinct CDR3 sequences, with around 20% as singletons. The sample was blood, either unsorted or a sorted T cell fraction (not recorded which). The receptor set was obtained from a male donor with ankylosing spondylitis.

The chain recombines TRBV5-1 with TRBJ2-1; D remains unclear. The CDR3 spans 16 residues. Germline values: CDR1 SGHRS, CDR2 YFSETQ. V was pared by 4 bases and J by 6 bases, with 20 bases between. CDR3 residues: CASSPSDRSFLNEQFF. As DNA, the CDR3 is TGCGCCAGCAGCCCCTCGGACCGATCCTTTCTCAATGAGCAGTTCTTC.

The CDR3 region has the DNA TGTGCCAGCAGCCAAATTCCCGGGGGGGATCAGCCCCAGCATTTT. Protein product: CASSQIPGGDQPQHF. The V and J genes are TRBV3-1 and TRBJ1-5, with D maybe TRBD1 (5 bases). Germline CDR1 and CDR2: LGHDT and YNNKEL (reference sequence). Trimming took off 2 bases at V and 5 bases at J, with 13 bases between the two ends. The CDR3 sequence is 15 residues long.

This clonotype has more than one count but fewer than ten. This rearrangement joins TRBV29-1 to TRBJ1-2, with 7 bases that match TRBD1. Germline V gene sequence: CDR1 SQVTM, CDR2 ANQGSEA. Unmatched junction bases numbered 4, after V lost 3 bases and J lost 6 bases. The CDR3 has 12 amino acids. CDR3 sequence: CSVEADRDGYTF. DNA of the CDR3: TGCAGCGTTGAGGCCGACAGGGATGGCTACACCTTC.

The CDR3 DNA is TGTGCCAGCACGCTCGTGGGTGCGAGCAACGGCCAGTACTTC. Translation: CASTLVGASNGQYF. This chain connects TRBV28 to TRBJ2-7; no clear D. Trimming shortened V by 7 bases and J by 10 bases, and 23 bases separated the two germline ends. The V gene's germline CDR1 is MDHEN and CDR2 SYDVKM. This CDR3 spans 14 amino acids.

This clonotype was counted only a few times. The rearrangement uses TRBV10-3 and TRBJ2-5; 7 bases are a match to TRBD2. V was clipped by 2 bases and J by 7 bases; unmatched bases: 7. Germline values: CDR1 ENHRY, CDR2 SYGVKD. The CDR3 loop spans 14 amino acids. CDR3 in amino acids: CAISEASWGGTQYF. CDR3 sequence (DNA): TGTGCCATCAGTGAGGCCTCCTGGGGGGGGACCCAGTACTTC.

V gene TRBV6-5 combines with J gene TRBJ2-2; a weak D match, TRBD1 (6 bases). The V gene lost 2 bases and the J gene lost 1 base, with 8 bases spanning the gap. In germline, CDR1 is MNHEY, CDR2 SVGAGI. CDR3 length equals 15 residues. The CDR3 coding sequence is TGTGCCAGCAGTTACGACAGGAGGAACACCGGGGAGCTGTTTTTT. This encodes CASSYDRRNTGELFF.

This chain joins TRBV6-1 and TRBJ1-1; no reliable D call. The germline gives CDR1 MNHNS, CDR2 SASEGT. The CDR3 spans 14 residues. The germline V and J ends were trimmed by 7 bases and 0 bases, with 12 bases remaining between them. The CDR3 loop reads CASTKDGMNTEAFF. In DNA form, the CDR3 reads TGTGCCAGCACCAAGGACGGCATGAACACTGAAGCTTTCTTT.

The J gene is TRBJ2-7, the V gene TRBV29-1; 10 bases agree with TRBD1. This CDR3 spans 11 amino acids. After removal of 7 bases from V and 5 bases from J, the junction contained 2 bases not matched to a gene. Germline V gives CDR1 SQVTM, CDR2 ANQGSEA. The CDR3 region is CSGGQGDEQYF. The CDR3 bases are TGCAGCGGAGGACAGGGGGACGAGCAGTACTTC.

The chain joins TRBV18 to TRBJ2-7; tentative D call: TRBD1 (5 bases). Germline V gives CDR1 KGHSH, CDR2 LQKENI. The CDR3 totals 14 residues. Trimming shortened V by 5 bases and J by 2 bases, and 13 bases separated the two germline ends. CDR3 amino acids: CASSTSGLPYEQYF. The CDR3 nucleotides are TGTGCCAGCTCAACTTCAGGGCTACCCTACGAGCAGTACTTC.

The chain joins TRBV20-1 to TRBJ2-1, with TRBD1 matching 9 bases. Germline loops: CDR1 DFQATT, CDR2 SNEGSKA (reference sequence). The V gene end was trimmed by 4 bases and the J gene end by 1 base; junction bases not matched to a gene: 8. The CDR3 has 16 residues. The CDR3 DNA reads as TGCAGTGCTATAGGGGACAGGGCCGAGTCCTACAATGAGCAGTTCTTC. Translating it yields CSAIGDRAESYNEQFF.

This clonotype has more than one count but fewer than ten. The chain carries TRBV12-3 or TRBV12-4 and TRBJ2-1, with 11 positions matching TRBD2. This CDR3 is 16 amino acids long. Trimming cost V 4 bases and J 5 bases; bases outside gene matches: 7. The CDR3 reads CASSSLAGGPNNEQFF. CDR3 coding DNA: TGTGCCAGCAGTTCCCTAGCGGGAGGCCCAAACAATGAGCAGTTCTTC.

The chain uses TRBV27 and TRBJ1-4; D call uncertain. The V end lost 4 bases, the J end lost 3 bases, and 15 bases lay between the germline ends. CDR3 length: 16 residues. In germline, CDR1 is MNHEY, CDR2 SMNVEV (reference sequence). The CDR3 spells CASSSGERQPNEKLFF. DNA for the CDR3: TGTGCCAGCAGTTCCGGAGAGAGGCAGCCTAATGAAAAACTGTTTTTT. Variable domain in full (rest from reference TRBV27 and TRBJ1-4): EAQVTQNPRYLITVTGKKLTVTCSQNMNHEYMSWYRQDPGLGLRQIYYSMNVEVTDKGDVPEGYKVSRKEKRNFPLILESPSPNQTSLYFCASSSGERQPNEKLFFGSGTQLSVL.

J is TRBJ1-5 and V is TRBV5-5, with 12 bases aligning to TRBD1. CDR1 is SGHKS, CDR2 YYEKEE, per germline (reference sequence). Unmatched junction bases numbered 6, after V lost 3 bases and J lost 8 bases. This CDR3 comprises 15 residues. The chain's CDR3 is CASSWGTGGVEPQHF. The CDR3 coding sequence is TGTGCCAGCAGCTGGGGGACAGGGGGCGTGGAGCCCCAGCATTTT.

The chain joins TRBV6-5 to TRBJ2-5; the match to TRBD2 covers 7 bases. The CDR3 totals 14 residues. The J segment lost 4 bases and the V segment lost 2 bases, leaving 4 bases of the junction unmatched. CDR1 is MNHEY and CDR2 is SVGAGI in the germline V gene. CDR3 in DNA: TGTGCCAGCAGTTACGGGGTAGCGGGAGAGACCCAGTACTTC. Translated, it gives CASSYGVAGETQYF.

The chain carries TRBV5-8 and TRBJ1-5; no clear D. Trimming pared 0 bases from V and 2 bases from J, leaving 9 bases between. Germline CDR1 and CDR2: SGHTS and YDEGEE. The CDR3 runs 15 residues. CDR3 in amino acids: CASSLEAVRNQPQHF. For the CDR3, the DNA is TGTGCCAGCAGCTTGGAAGCAGTCCGCAATCAGCCCCAGCATTTT.

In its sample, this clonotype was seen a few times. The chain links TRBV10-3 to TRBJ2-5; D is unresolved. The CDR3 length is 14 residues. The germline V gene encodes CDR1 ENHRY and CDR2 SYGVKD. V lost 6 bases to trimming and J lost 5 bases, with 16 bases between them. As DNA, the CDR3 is TGTGCCATCAGCCCTAGTATGACCTCTGAGACCCAGTACTTC. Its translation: CAISPSMTSETQYF.

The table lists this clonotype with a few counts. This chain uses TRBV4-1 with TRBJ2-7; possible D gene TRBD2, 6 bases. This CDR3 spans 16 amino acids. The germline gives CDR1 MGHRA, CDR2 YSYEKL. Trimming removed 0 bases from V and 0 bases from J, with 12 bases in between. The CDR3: CASSQELGLSSYEQYF. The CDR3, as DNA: TGCGCCAGCAGCCAAGAATTGGGACTCAGCTCCTACGAGCAGTACTTC.

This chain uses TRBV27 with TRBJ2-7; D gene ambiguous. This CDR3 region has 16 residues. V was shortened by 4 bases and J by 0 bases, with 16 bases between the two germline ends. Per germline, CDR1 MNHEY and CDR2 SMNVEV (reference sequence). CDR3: CASSYITPTLSYEQYF. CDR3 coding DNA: TGTGCCAGCAGTTATATTACCCCGACACTCTCCTACGAGCAGTACTTC.

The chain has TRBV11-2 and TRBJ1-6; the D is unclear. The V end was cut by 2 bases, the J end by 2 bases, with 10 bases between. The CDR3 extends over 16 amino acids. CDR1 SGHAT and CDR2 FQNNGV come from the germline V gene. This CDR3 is CASSLPSVTYNSPLHF. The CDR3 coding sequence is TGTGCCAGCAGCTTACCGTCGGTCACCTATAATTCACCCCTCCACTTT. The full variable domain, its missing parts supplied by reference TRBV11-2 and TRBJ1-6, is EAGVAQSPRYKIIEKRQSVAFWCNPISGHATLYWYQQILGQGPKLLIQFQNNGVVDDSQLPKDRFSAERLKGVDSTLKIQPAKLEDSAVYLCASSLPSVTYNSPLHFGNGTRLTVT.

CDR3: CASRDIRMNTEAFF. The CDR3 region has the DNA TGTGCCAGCAGAGACATTAGGATGAACACTGAAGCTTTCTTT. This rearrangement joins TRBV6-1 to TRBJ1-1; unclear D gene. Germline CDR1 is MNHNS and CDR2 is SASEGT. This CDR3 contains 14 residues. With 6 bases removed from V and 0 bases from J, the gap between germline ends came to 11 bases.

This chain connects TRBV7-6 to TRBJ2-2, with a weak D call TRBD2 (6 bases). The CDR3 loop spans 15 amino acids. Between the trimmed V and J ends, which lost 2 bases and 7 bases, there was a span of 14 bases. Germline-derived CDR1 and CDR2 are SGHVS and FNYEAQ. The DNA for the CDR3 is TGTGCCAGCAGCTTATTAACTAGCCGGGACGGGGAGCTGTTTTTT. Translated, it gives CASSLLTSRDGELFF.

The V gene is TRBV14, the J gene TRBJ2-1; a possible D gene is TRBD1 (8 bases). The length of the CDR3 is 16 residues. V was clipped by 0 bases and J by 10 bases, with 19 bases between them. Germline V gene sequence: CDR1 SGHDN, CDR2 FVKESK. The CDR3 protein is CASSQDNRGGRREQFF. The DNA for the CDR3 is TGTGCCAGCAGCCAAGATAACAGGGGGGGCCGTCGGGAGCAGTTCTTC.

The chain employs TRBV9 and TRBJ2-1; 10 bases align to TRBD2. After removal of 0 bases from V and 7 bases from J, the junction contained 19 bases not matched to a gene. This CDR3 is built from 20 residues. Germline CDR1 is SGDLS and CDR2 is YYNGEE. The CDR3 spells CASSVARLREREGHWNEQFF. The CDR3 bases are TGTGCCAGCAGCGTAGCCCGACTGAGGGAGCGGGAGGGCCATTGGAATGAGCAGTTCTTC.

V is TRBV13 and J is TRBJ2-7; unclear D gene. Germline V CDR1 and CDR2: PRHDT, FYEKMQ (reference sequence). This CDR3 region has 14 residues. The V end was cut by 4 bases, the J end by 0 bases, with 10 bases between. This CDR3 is CASSSTESSYEQYF. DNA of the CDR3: TGTGCCAGCAGCTCGACGGAGAGCTCCTACGAGCAGTACTTC.

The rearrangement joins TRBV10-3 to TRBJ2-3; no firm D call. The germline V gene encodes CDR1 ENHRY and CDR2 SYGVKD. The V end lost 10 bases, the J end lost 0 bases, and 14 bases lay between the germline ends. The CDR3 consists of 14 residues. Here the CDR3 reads CATLAASSTDTQYF. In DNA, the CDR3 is TGTGCCACCCTGGCAGCGTCGAGCACAGATACGCAGTATTTT.

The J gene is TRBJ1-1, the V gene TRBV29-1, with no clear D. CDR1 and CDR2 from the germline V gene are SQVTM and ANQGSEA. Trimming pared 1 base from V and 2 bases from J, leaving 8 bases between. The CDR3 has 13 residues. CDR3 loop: CSVEGGTNTEAFF. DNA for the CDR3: TGCAGCGTTGAAGGGGGAACCAACACTGAAGCTTTCTTT.

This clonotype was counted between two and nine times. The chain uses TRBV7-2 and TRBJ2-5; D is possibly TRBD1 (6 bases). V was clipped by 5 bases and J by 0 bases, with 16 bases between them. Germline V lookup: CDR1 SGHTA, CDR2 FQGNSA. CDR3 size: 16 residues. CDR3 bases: TGTGCCAGCAGCACGTCCGGACAGCTGTACCAAGAGACCCAGTACTTC. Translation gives CASSTSGQLYQETQYF. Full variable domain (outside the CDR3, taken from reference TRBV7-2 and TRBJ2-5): GAGVSQSPSNKVTEKGKDVELRCDPISGHTALYWYRQSLGQGLEFLIYFQGNSAPDKSGLPSDRFSAERTGGSVSTLTIQRTQQEDSAVYLCASSTSGQLYQETQYFGPGTRLLVL.